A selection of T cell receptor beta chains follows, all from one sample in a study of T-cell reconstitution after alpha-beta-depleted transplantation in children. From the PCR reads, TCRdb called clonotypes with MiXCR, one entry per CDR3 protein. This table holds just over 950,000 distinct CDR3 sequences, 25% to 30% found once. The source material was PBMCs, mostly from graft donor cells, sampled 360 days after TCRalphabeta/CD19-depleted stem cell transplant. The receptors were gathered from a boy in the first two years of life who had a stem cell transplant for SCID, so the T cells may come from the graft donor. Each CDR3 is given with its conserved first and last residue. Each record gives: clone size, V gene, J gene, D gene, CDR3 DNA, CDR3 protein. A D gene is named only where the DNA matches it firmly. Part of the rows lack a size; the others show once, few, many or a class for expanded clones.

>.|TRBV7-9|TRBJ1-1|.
TGTGCCAGCAGCTTAGCAGGGTCCCTGGGAGCTTTCTTT
CASSLAGSLGAFF
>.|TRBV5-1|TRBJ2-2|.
TGCGCCAGCAGTTACAGGGTAGCCACCGGGGAGCTGTTTTTT
CASSYRVATGELFF
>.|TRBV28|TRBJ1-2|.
TGTGCCTGCACCTGGACAAAGGGAACGTATGGAGGCTACACCTTC
CACTWTKGTYGGYTF
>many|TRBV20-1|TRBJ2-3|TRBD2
TGCAGTGCTCTAGCGGGGGGGTCCACAGATACGCAGTATTTT
CSALAGGSTDTQYF
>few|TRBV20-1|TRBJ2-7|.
TGCAGTGCTCCCCCGCGGGGCCTGACCTACGAGCAGTACTTC
CSAPPRGLTYEQYF
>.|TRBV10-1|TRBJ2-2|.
TGCGCCAGCAGTGAGGCGCCGAACACCGGGGAGCTGTTTTTT
CASSEAPNTGELFF
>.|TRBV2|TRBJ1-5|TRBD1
TGTGCCAGCGCGGGACAGGGAAATCAGCCCCAGCATTTT
CASAGQGNQPQHF
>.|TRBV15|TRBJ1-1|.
TGTGCCTCTTCAGAACGGGTTGCCATGAACACTGAAGCCTTCTTT
CASSERVAMNTEAFF
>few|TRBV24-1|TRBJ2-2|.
TGTGCCACCAGTGACCTCCTATCTGGGGAGCTGTTTTTT
CATSDLLSGELFF
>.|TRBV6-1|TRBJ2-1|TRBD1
TGTGCCAGCACCCCGGACAGGGGGTCTTTCAATGAGCAGTTCTTC
CASTPDRGSFNEQFF
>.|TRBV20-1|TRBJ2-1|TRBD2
TGCAGTGCTAGCTGGGTCCCGCGGGGGGCATACAATGAGCAGTTCTTC
CSASWVPRGAYNEQFF
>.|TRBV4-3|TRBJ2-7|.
TGCGCCAGCAGCCAACAGGAGAGAGGAGACTACGAGCAGTACTTC
CASSQQERGDYEQYF
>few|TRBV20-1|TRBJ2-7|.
TGCAGTGTAGAGAGTATAACCCTTACTGGGATACAGTACTTC
CSVESITLTGIQYF
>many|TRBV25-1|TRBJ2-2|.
TGTGCCAGCAGGGGGAGGAGCACCGGGGAGCTGTTTTTT
CASRGRSTGELFF
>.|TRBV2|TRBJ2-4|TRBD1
TGTGCCAGCAGTGGACGACAGGGGGTCCGGGGCAAAAACATTCAGTACTTC
CASSGRQGVRGKNIQYF
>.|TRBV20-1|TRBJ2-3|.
TGCAGTGCTAGAGAAGGGTGGGGCCCCGATACGCAGTATTTT
CSAREGWGPDTQYF
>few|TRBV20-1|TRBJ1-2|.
TGCAGTGCATCAGGGTGGGGGATTTATGGCTACACCTTC
CSASGWGIYGYTF
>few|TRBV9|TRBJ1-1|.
TGTGCCAGCAGCGTAGTGAGGGGGAACACTGAAGCTTTCTTT
CASSVVRGNTEAFF
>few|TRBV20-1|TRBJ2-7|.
TGCAGTGCTAGGGGTGTACATGGTTTGAACGAGCAGTACTTC
CSARGVHGLNEQYF
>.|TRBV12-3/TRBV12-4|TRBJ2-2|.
TGTGCCAGCAGGGCCGGGGCCGGCGACGGGGAGCTGTTTTTT
CASRAGAGDGELFF
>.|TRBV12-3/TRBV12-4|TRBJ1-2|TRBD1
TGTGCCAGCAGTTTTGACAGGGGGCTGGATGGCTACACCTTC
CASSFDRGLDGYTF
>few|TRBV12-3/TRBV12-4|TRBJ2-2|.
TGTGCCAGCAGTTTGGGGTACAGGCCTACCGGGGAGCTGTTTTTT
CASSLGYRPTGELFF
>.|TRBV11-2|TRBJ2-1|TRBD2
TGTGCCAGCAGGGTGGGCGGGGGAGCTTACAATGAGCAGTTCTTC
CASRVGGGAYNEQFF
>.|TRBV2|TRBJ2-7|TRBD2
TGTGCCAGCAGTGCTTGGACTAGAGCCTACGAGCAGTACTTC
CASSAWTRAYEQYF
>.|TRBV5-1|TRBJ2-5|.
TGCGCCAGCAGCTTGAGACGGCAACAAGAGACCCAGTACTTC
CASSLRRQQETQYF
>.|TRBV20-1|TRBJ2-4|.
TGCAGTGCTAGAGATCCCGAGGGGAAAAACATTCAGTACTTC
CSARDPEGKNIQYF
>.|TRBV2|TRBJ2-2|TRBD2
TGTGCCAGCAGCCTGGGGAGGGTACCCACCGGGGAGCTGTTTTTT
CASSLGRVPTGELFF
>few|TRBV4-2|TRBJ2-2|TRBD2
TGTGCCAGCAGCCAAGACACTAGCGTTTCCGGGGAGCTGTTTTTT
CASSQDTSVSGELFF
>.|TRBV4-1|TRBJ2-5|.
TGCGCCGAGGGCATGGGGGGCTGGAAGACCCAGTACTTC
CAEGMGGWKTQYF
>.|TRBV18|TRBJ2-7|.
TGTGCCAGCTCACCACAGAGTCAGGGACACTCCTACGAGCAGTACTTC
CASSPQSQGHSYEQYF
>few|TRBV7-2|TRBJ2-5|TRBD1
TGTGCCAGCAGGTCCGGGACAGGGGGGATCGAGACCCAGTACTTC
CASRSGTGGIETQYF
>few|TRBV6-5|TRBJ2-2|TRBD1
TGTGCCAGCAGTTTCCGGGACAGGGGCACCGGGGAGCTGTTTTTT
CASSFRDRGTGELFF
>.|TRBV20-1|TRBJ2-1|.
TGCAGTGCTAGAGTGGCGGGCTCCTACAATGAGCAGTTCTTC
CSARVAGSYNEQFF
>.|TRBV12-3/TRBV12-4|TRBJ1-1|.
TGTGCCAGCAGCCCCCTCCTATTGAACACTGAAGCTTTCTTT
CASSPLLLNTEAFF
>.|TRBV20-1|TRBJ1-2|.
TGCAGTGCTAGAGAGGTTGAAGGCTTGAACGGCTACACCTTC
CSAREVEGLNGYTF
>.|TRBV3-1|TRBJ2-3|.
TGTGCCAGCAGCCAAGAGGGGGGAGTAGCGGGCACAGATACGCAGTATTTT
CASSQEGGVAGTDTQYF
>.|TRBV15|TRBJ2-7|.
TGTGCCACCAGGGGGGCCGGTCGGAACGAGCAGTACTTC
CATRGAGRNEQYF
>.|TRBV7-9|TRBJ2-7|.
TGTGCCAGCAGCTTAGTTCCACTCGGCGAGCAGTACTTC
CASSLVPLGEQYF
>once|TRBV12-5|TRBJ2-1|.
TGTGCTAGTGGTTTGCCACACCCGTCGAGCTCCTACAATGAGCAGTTCTTC
CASGLPHPSSSYNEQFF
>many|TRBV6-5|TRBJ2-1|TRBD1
TGTGCCAGCAGTTTGGACAGGGGAGCCAACAATGAGCAGTTCTTC
CASSLDRGANNEQFF
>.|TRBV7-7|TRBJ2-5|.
TGTGCCAGCAGCAGTGGGCCAAACCAAGAGACCCAGTACTTC
CASSSGPNQETQYF
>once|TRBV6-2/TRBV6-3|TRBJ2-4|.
TGTGCCAGCAGTTACTCGAGTCCCTCCGCGGGGCCAGGAGGGGTGGCCAAAAACATTCAGTACTTC
CASSYSSPSAGPGGVAKNIQYF
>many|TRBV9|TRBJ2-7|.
TGTGCCAGCAGCGTGGCGGGACGGCCCTACGAGCAGTACTTC
CASSVAGRPYEQYF
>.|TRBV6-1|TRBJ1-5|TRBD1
TGTGCCACCACAGGGGGCAGTCAGCCCCAGCATTTT
CATTGGSQPQHF
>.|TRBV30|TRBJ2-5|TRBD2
TGTGCCTGGAGCCTTAGGACGGGGGGTAGAGAGACCCAGTACTTC
CAWSLRTGGRETQYF
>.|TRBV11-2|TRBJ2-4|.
TGTGCCAGCAGCACAGGGACGGGAAACATTCAGTACTTC
CASSTGTGNIQYF
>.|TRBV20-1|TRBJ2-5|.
TGCAGTGCTAGGGGCACGGAGACCCAGTACTTC
CSARGTETQYF
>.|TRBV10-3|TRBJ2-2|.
TGTGACATCAGTGACGTTACGGGTATCGGGGAGCTGTTTTTT
CDISDVTGIGELFF
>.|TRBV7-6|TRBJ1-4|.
TGTGCCAGCAGCCTGTCGGGGATTCAGGAAAAACTGTTTTTT
CASSLSGIQEKLFF
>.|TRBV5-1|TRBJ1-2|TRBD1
TGCGCCAGCGGTCCAGGGGGACTCCGGGATGGCTACACCTTC
CASGPGGLRDGYTF
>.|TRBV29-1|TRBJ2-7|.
TGCAGCGTTGGGGAGCTACGACGGATACCCTACGAGCAGTACTTC
CSVGELRRIPYEQYF
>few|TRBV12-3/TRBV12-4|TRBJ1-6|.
TGTGCCAGCAGTTTATCAGGGACTATAGGTTCACCCCTCCACTTT
CASSLSGTIGSPLHF
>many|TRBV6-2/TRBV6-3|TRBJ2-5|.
TGTGCCAGCAGTTACCGACAGACCCAGTACTTC
CASSYRQTQYF
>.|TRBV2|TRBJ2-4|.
TGTGCCAGCAGTGAATTGAGAGACCGTCAAATCAAAAACATTCAGTACTTC
CASSELRDRQIKNIQYF
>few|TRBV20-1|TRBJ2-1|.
TGCAGTGCTAGATCCTCTACATACAATGAGCAGTTCTTC
CSARSSTYNEQFF